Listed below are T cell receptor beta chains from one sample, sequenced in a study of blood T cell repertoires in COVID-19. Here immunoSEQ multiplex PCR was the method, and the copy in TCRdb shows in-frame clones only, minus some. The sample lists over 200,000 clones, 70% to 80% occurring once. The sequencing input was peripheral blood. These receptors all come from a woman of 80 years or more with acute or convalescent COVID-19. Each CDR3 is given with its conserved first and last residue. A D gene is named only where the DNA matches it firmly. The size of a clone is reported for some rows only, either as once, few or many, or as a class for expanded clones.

DNA: TGTGCCAGCAGTGGACTAGCGGGAGGTGAGGATGAGCAGTTCTTC
CDR3: CASSGLAGGEDEQFF
V: TRBV27
D: TRBD2
size: NA
length: 15
J: TRBJ2-1

DNA: TGTGCCAGCAGCAAAGGTTTAGGGGGTTACGAGCAGTACTTC
CDR3: CASSKGLGGYEQYF
V: TRBV21-1
D: NA
size: NA
length: 14
J: TRBJ2-7

DNA: TGCAGCGTCCTCCCCCAACCTTTGACTAGCGGGGAAGATACGCAGTATTTT
CDR3: CSVLPQPLTSGEDTQYF
V: TRBV29-1
D: TRBD2
size: NA
length: 17
J: TRBJ2-3

DNA: TGTGCCAGCAGCCTCCCGGGACAGGAGGCTAACTATGGCTACACCTTC
CDR3: CASSLPGQEANYGYTF
V: TRBV13
D: TRBD1
size: NA
length: 16
J: TRBJ1-2

DNA: TGTGCCAGCAGAAGGACAGGGGCCCCCTCAGATGGCTACACCTTC
CDR3: CASRRTGAPSDGYTF
V: TRBV2
D: TRBD1
size: NA
length: 15
J: TRBJ1-2

DNA: TGTGCCAGCAGTTTGGCAGTCTTCAGGGGAAACACCATATATTTT
CDR3: CASSLAVFRGNTIYF
V: TRBV28
D: NA
size: NA
length: 15
J: TRBJ1-3

DNA: TGTGCCAGCAGCTTCGCTAGCGGGGGAAGAGAGACCCAGTACTTC
CDR3: CASSFASGGRETQYF
V: TRBV5-4
D: TRBD2
size: NA
length: 15
J: TRBJ2-5

DNA: TGCGCCAGCAGCGCCAAGGGGGCCATCACAGATACGCAGTATTTT
CDR3: CASSAKGAITDTQYF
V: TRBV5-1
D: TRBD1
size: NA
length: 15
J: TRBJ2-3

DNA: TGTGCCAGCAAGCTGGACAGAGATGGCTACACCTTC
CDR3: CASKLDRDGYTF
V: TRBV6-5
D: NA
size: once
length: 12
J: TRBJ1-2

DNA: TGTGCCAGCAGCCGCTCCGGCCGCGGGAGTACGGTATCAGATACGCAGTATTTT
CDR3: CASSRSGRGSTVSDTQYF
V: TRBV3-1/TRBV3-2
D: TRBD2
size: NA
length: 18
J: TRBJ2-3

DNA: TGTGCCAGCAGTGACGACCCTAGGCTAAACAATGAGCAGTTCTTC
CDR3: CASSDDPRLNNEQFF
V: TRBV6-1
D: NA
size: once
length: 15
J: TRBJ2-1

DNA: TGTGCCAGCAGGGGACAGGGAATTGAAGCTTTCTTT
CDR3: CASRGQGIEAFF
V: TRBV2
D: TRBD1
size: NA
length: 12
J: TRBJ1-1

DNA: TGTGCCACCACGGAGACAGGGGGGACTGAAGCTTTCTTT
CDR3: CATTETGGTEAFF
V: TRBV25-1
D: TRBD1
size: NA
length: 13
J: TRBJ1-1

DNA: TGTGCTAGTGGAAGGACAGCCTACGAGCAGTACTTC
CDR3: CASGRTAYEQYF
V: TRBV12-5
D: NA
size: NA
length: 12
J: TRBJ2-7

DNA: TGTGCCAGCTCACCCCTCGGGACTAGTGATACGCAGTATTTT
CDR3: CASSPLGTSDTQYF
V: TRBV18
D: TRBD2
size: NA
length: 14
J: TRBJ2-3

DNA: TGTGCCAGTAGCGTGCCGGGACGGGGGACCTACGAGCAGTACTTC
CDR3: CASSVPGRGTYEQYF
V: TRBV19
D: NA
size: NA
length: 15
J: TRBJ2-7

DNA: TGTGCCAGCAGCCCTCAACACTCTGGAAACACCATATATTTT
CDR3: CASSPQHSGNTIYF
V: TRBV3-1/TRBV3-2
D: NA
size: NA
length: 14
J: TRBJ1-3

DNA: TGTGCCAGCAGCTTAGAGGGGATGGTTGGAAACACCATATATTTT
CDR3: CASSLEGMVGNTIYF
V: TRBV7-2
D: NA
size: NA
length: 15
J: TRBJ1-3

DNA: TGTGCCAGCAGTTTAAAAGGGGGCACTGAAGCTTTCTTT
CDR3: CASSLKGGTEAFF
V: TRBV27
D: NA
size: NA
length: 13
J: TRBJ1-1

DNA: TGTGCCAGCAGTGATAGGACTAGCGGGAACACAGATACGCAGTATTTT
CDR3: CASSDRTSGNTDTQYF
V: TRBV25-1
D: TRBD2
size: NA
length: 16
J: TRBJ2-3

DNA: TGTGCCAGCAGCTTAGCGGGGGTTGCCAAAAACATTCAGTACTTC
CDR3: CASSLAGVAKNIQYF
V: TRBV2
D: TRBD2
size: NA
length: 15
J: TRBJ2-4

DNA: TGTGCCAGCAGTTGGGATGGTTGGGAGACGCAGTATTTT
CDR3: CASSWDGWETQYF
V: TRBV12-3/TRBV12-4
D: NA
size: NA
length: 13
J: TRBJ2-3

DNA: TGTGCCAGCAGTTACGCCGCCCAGGGGTACTACGAGCAGTACTTC
CDR3: CASSYAAQGYYEQYF
V: TRBV6-5
D: NA
size: NA
length: 15
J: TRBJ2-7

DNA: TGTGCCAGCTCACCAATACAGGGTGTTGATTCACCCCTCCACTTT
CDR3: CASSPIQGVDSPLHF
V: TRBV18
D: NA
size: NA
length: 15
J: TRBJ1-6

DNA: TGTGCCAGCAAGGGACTAGCGGGAGCAGATACGCAGTATTTT
CDR3: CASKGLAGADTQYF
V: TRBV6-5
D: TRBD2
size: few
length: 14
J: TRBJ2-3

DNA: TGTGCCACCAGCATCCAGGTGGGTAATCAGCCCCAGCATTTT
CDR3: CATSIQVGNQPQHF
V: TRBV15
D: NA
size: NA
length: 14
J: TRBJ1-5

DNA: TGTGCCAGCAGTAGGACAGGGGTGGGCGGCTACACCTTC
CDR3: CASSRTGVGGYTF
V: TRBV6-5
D: TRBD1
size: NA
length: 13
J: TRBJ1-2

DNA: TGTGCCAGCAGCGAACGACAGGGATTACGGGAAAAACTGTTTTTT
CDR3: CASSERQGLREKLFF
V: TRBV13
D: TRBD1
size: NA
length: 15
J: TRBJ1-4

DNA: TGCGCCAGCAGCTCTCTGACAGGAAGCAATTCACCCCTCCACTTT
CDR3: CASSSLTGSNSPLHF
V: TRBV5-1
D: NA
size: NA
length: 15
J: TRBJ1-6

DNA: TGTGCCAGCAGCGCCCGGACTAGCGCTGTGTACGATGAGCAGTTCTTC
CDR3: CASSARTSAVYDEQFF
V: TRBV7-9
D: TRBD2
size: NA
length: 16
J: TRBJ2-1

DNA: TGTGCCAGCAGCCAACCAGAAGGGACAGCTAGACTCGGGGAGCTGTTTTTT
CDR3: CASSQPEGTARLGELFF
V: TRBV14
D: TRBD1
size: NA
length: 17
J: TRBJ2-2

DNA: TGTGCCAGCAGTCCCTTTCCCTCCTACGAGCAGTACTTC
CDR3: CASSPFPSYEQYF
V: TRBV6-5
D: NA
size: NA
length: 13
J: TRBJ2-7

DNA: TGTGCCAGCAGTGAATTACAGGGTAATAGAGTAAAACTGTTTTTT
CDR3: CASSELQGNRVKLFF
V: TRBV2
D: NA
size: NA
length: 15
J: TRBJ1-4